This T cell receptor beta chain originates from a study of early T cells in non-severe SARS-CoV-2 infection. Points from the study as a whole: Reliance on VDJdb matching favored anti-spike CD8 responses; private and CD4 specificities were missed.

Notes on this clonotype: No antigen is known for it.

This CDR3 contains 12 residues. The ends were cut back, 1 base at V and 6 bases at J, with 3 bases in the middle. CDR1 and CDR2 (germline): SGHAT, FQNNGV. Unique molecular identifiers were added to individual cDNA molecules. TCRdb fed the 5' RACE reads into MiXCR, producing one record per CDR3 protein. The sample lists about 43,000 distinct CDR3 sequences, approximately 10% seen once, with roughly 10% in the top ten. Sequencing was done on a sample of whole blood. This receptor was identified in an adult who was a healthcare worker with PCR-confirmed SARS-CoV-2 infection or an uninfected control (not recorded which). The chain has TRBV11-2 and TRBJ2-2; the D is unclear. The CDR3 sequence is CASSLVAGELFF. The CDR3 bases are TGTGCCAGCAGCTTAGTGGCCGGGGAGCTGTTTTTT. Looking up the rest from reference TRBV11-2 and TRBJ2-2 gives the full variable domain: EAGVAQSPRYKIIEKRQSVAFWCNPISGHATLYWYQQILGQGPKLLIQFQNNGVVDDSQLPKDRFSAERLKGVDSTLKIQPAKLEDSAVYLCASSLVAGELFFGEGSRLTVL.